A single sample is the source of the 2 T cell receptor beta chains below, sequenced in a study of blood T cell repertoires in COVID-19. Profiling relied on immunoSEQ multiplex PCR, and the TCRdb table lists in-frame clones only, not all of them. The sample carries 40,000 to 50,000 clones, about 92% recorded once. The sequencing sample was made of peripheral blood. Every receptor here comes from a man in his sixties or seventies with active COVID-19.

The chain uses TRBV6-2 or TRBV6-3 and TRBJ2-7; 7 bases agree with TRBD1. V dropped 2 bases and J dropped 3; count of bases not matched to a gene: 4. There are 14 residues in the CDR3. CDR1 and CDR2 from the germline V gene are MNHEY and SVGEGT. In nucleotides, the CDR3 is TGTGCCAGCAGTTACGAGGGACAGCTCTACGAGCAGTACTTC. Its protein is CASSYEGQLYEQYF.

This CDR3 is CATAARQGGSYEQYF. CDR3 in DNA: TGTGCCACAGCGGCCCGACAGGGCGGGTCCTACGAGCAGTACTTC. The V call is TRBV2, the J call TRBJ2-7, with 7 positions matching TRBD1. V lost 10 bases to trimming and J lost 1 base; unmatched junction nucleotides: 13. CDR3 length: 15 residues. Germline V lookup: CDR1 SNHLY, CDR2 FYNNEI.